This passage covers 20 T cell receptor beta chains from one sample sequenced in a study of cytomegalovirus exposure and HLA in healthy donors. PCR employed 60 Vbeta and 13 Jbeta primers. Data came from immunoSEQ multiplex PCR; TCRdb stores just in-frame clones and leaves some out. The table records roughly 120,000 clones, over 65% of them present only once. Sample: PBMCs. These receptors came from a man younger than 45 in good health and CMV-seropositive.

Regarding this clone: At one end, the junction sequence differs from germline, possibly due to a read error. The chain recombines TRBV7-7 with TRBJ2-7; 9 nucleotides line up with TRBD1. CDR1 and CDR2 from the germline V gene are SSHAT and FNYEAQ (reference sequence). The CDR3 extends over 15 amino acids. CDR3 nucleotides: TGTGCTAGCAGCGCCGGGACAGGGACGGAATACGAGCAGTACTTC. Translation gives CASSAGTGTEYEQYF. Based on the CDR3 plus reference TRBV7-7 and TRBJ2-7, the full variable domain is GAGVSQSPRYKVTKRGQDVTLRCDPISSHATLYWYQQALGQGPEFLTYFNYEAQPDKSGLPSDRFSAERPEGSISTLTIQRTEQRDSAMYRCASSAGTGTEYEQYFGPGTRLTVT.

The chain uses TRBV9 and TRBJ1-6; unclear D gene. Germline CDR1 is SGDLS and CDR2 is YYNGEE. The ends were cut back, 9 bases at V and 4 bases at J, with 14 bases in the middle. The CDR3 length is 14 residues. DNA for the CDR3: TGTGCCACCGGTCCGGGAGAATATAATTCACCCCTCCACTTT. It yields the protein CATGPGEYNSPLHF.

The chain is built from TRBV7-6 and TRBJ2-1, with D tentatively TRBD2 (5 bases). The ends were cut back, 5 bases at V and 8 bases at J, with 13 bases in the middle. The CDR3 contains 13 residues. Per the germline V gene, CDR1 is SGHVS and CDR2 is FNYEAQ. CDR3 in DNA: TGTGCCAGCAGCCCCGGACTGGCCGATGAGCAGTTCTTC. This gives the protein CASSPGLADEQFF. Filled out from reference TRBV7-6 and TRBJ2-1, the complete variable domain reads GAGVSQSPRYKVTKRGQDVALRCDPISGHVSLYWYRQALGQGPEFLTYFNYEAQQDKSGLPNDRFSAERPEGSISTLTIQRTEQRDSAMYRCASSPGLADEQFFGPGTRLTVL.

The chain links TRBV19 to TRBJ2-3; 7 nucleotides agree with TRBD1. This CDR3 has 15 amino acids. From germline, CDR1 is LNHDA and CDR2 SQIVND (reference sequence). Losses at the gene ends were 9 bases for V and 0 bases for J; bases not matched to a gene: 9. The CDR3 bases are TGTGCCAGCCGGACAGGCCCTACTAGCACAGATACGCAGTATTTT. Translation gives CASRTGPTSTDTQYF. Using reference TRBV19 and TRBJ2-3 for the parts outside the CDR3, the full variable domain is DGGITQSPKYLFRKEGQNVTLSCEQNLNHDAMYWYRQDPGQGLRLIYYSQIVNDFQKGDIAEGYSVSREKKESFPLTVTSAQKNPTAFYLCASRTGPTSTDTQYFGPGTRLTVL.

Only one count was recorded for this clone. The J gene is TRBJ1-4, the V gene TRBV27, with unresolved D. Trimming removed 5 bases from V and 1 base from J, with 11 bases in between. CDR1 and CDR2 (germline): MNHEY, SMNVEV (reference sequence). The CDR3 loop spans 15 amino acids. The CDR3 DNA reads TGTGCCAGCAGTCCTAATGAGGGAACTAATGAAAAACTGTTTTTT. This sequence encodes CASSPNEGTNEKLFF.

J is TRBJ2-4 and V is TRBV29-1; TRBD1 matches at 8 bases. This CDR3 contains 12 residues. Germline CDR1 SQVTM, CDR2 ANQGSEA. The junction had 5 bases not matched to a gene; V was cut back by 5 bases and J by 8 bases. The CDR3 DNA sequence: TGCAGCGTTACAGGGGGAAACGACATTCAGTACTTC. This codes for CSVTGGNDIQYF.

The V and J genes are TRBV7-6 and TRBJ2-2; TRBD2 matches at 9 bases. The CDR3 runs to 17 residues. V lost 6 bases and J lost 2; bases outside the gene matches: 10. Germline V gene data show CDR1 as SGHVS and CDR2 as FNYEAQ. The CDR3 is CASRPGLAGPNTGELFF. The CDR3 region has the DNA TGTGCCAGCAGGCCCGGCCTAGCGGGGCCAAACACCGGGGAGCTGTTTTTT.

V is TRBV4-1 and J is TRBJ1-3; possible D gene TRBD1, 5 bases. The germline CDR1 and CDR2 sequences are MGHRA and YSYEKL. The CDR3 length is 19 residues. V lost 0 bases and J lost 7, with 25 bases in between. The CDR3 region has the DNA TGCGCCAGCAGCCAAGATCATTCATCCGATCAGGGCTTTACCAACACCATATATTTT. This codes for CASSQDHSSDQGFTNTIYF.

The genes are TRBV6-5 and TRBJ2-3, with a weak D call TRBD1 (6 bases). The CDR3 covers 15 residues. The germline V and J ends were trimmed by 2 bases and 2 bases, with 11 bases remaining between them. Per the germline V gene, CDR1 is MNHEY and CDR2 is SVGAGI. CDR3 DNA: TGTGCCAGCAGTTACGGGACACCCCACACAGATACGCAGTATTTT. As protein: CASSYGTPHTDTQYF.

CDR3 nucleotide sequence: TGTGCCAGCAGTTACCGGGTCAATCAGCCCCAGCATTTT. Protein sequence: CASSYRVNQPQHF. The chain couples TRBV6-5 to TRBJ1-5; no clear D. Between the trimmed V and J ends, which lost 2 bases and 3 bases, there was a span of 5 bases. The germline CDR1 and CDR2 sequences are MNHEY and SVGAGI. The CDR3 runs 13 residues.

V and J are TRBV7-3 and TRBJ2-1; the match to TRBD2 covers 11 bases. In germline, CDR1 is SGHTA, CDR2 FQGTGA. The CDR3 is made up of 15 amino acids. The V gene end was trimmed by 5 bases and the J gene end by 3 bases; junction bases not matched to a gene: 3. The CDR3 protein is CASSLGTSGYNEQFF. CDR3 nucleotides: TGTGCCAGCAGCCTAGGGACTAGCGGCTACAATGAGCAGTTCTTC.

The table lists this clone with a few counts. V is TRBV19 and J is TRBJ2-1; 11 nucleotides line up with TRBD2. The J segment lost 10 bases and the V segment lost 4 bases, leaving 0 bases of the junction unmatched. CDR3 size: 12 residues. The germline CDR1 and CDR2 sequences are LNHDA and SQIVND (reference sequence). CDR3 residues: CASSTSGGEQFF. DNA for the CDR3: TGTGCCAGTAGTACTAGCGGGGGGGAGCAGTTCTTC.

The V gene is TRBV25-1, the J gene TRBJ2-5, with D tentatively TRBD1 (5 bases). This CDR3 contains 12 residues. Germline CDR1 is MGHDK and CDR2 is SYGVNS. Trimming took off 6 bases at V and 2 bases at J, with 7 bases between the two ends. The CDR3 loop is CASRTEQETQYF. Here the CDR3 DNA reads TGTGCCAGCAGGACAGAACAAGAGACCCAGTACTTC.

CDR3 sequence reads: CASSDMGQWIETQYF. CDR3 nucleotides: TGTGCCAGCAGCGACATGGGACAGTGGATAGAGACCCAGTACTTC. The chain joins TRBV21-1 to TRBJ2-5; the listed D gene, TRBD1, was not tested against the DNA. TRBV21-1 has pseudogene status. CDR3 length: 15 residues.

V and J are TRBV7-2 and TRBJ2-3; TRBD1 matches at 9 bases. This CDR3 comprises 16 residues. Trimming took 0 bases from V and 3 from J; bases not matched to a gene: 4. Germline V lookup: CDR1 SGHTA, CDR2 FQGNSA. The chain's CDR3 is CASSLAGTGMTDTQYF. CDR3 coding DNA: TGTGCCAGCAGCTTAGCAGGGACAGGGATGACAGATACGCAGTATTTT.

This chain uses TRBV7-6 with TRBJ1-5, with no clear D. The germline V and J ends were trimmed by 5 bases and 2 bases, with 13 bases remaining between them. In germline, CDR1 is SGHVS, CDR2 FNYEAQ. The CDR3 consists of 15 residues. The CDR3 DNA reads as TGTGCCAGCAGCCCCACGGGTAGGCGCAATCAGCCCCAGCATTTT. Residues: CASSPTGRRNQPQHF.

A word on this clone: The same CDR3 also results from other DNA sequences found in this sample. J is TRBJ1-1 and V is TRBV7-9, with 7 bases matching TRBD1. The trim removed 4 bases at V and 2 bases at J, leaving 7 bases unmatched. Germline V gene data show CDR1 as SEHNR and CDR2 as FQNEAQ (reference sequence). CDR3 length equals 15 residues. The chain's CDR3 is CASSSRDRKNTEAFF. The CDR3 DNA is TGTGCCAGCAGCTCGAGGGACAGAAAAAACACTGAAGCTTTCTTT.

DNA for the CDR3: TGTGCCAGCAGCTTAGCGGACAGGGGAAGCTCCTACGAGCAGTACTTC. It translates to CASSLADRGSSYEQYF. The chain recombines TRBV13 with TRBJ2-7, with 9 positions matching TRBD1. CDR3 length: 16 residues. V was pared by 1 base and J by 0 bases, with 4 bases of the junction left unmatched. CDR1 is PRHDT and CDR2 is FYEKMQ in the germline V gene (reference sequence).

The chain carries TRBV18 and TRBJ1-4; TRBD1 is a possible D gene (5 bases). Germline V gene data show CDR1 as KGHSH and CDR2 as LQKENI. With 3 bases removed from V and 4 bases from J, the gap between germline ends came to 9 bases. CDR3 length: 14 residues. DNA for the CDR3: TGTGCCAGCTCACCCCAGGGCGTTAATGAAAAACTGTTTTTT. Protein product: CASSPQGVNEKLFF.

The chain has TRBV28 and TRBJ1-2; 8 nucleotides line up with TRBD1. Germline-derived CDR1 and CDR2 are MDHEN and SYDVKM. This CDR3 region has 16 residues. CDR3 region: CAIPGDRQKEGYGYTF. CDR3 in DNA: TGTGCGATCCCCGGGGACAGGCAAAAAGAGGGGTATGGCTACACCTTC.